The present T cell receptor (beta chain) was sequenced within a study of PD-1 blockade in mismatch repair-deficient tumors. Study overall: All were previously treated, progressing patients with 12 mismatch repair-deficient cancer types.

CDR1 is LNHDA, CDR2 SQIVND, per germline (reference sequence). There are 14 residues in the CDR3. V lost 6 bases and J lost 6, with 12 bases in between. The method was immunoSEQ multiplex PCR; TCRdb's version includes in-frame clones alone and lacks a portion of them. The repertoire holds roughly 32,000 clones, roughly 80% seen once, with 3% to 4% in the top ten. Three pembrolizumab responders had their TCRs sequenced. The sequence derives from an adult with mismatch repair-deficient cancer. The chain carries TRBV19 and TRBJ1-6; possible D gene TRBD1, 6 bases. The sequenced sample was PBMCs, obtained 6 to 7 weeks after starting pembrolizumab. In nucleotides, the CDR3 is TGTGCCAGTAGCCCGACAGGAGGTAATTCACCCCTCCACTTT. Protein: CASSPTGGNSPLHF.